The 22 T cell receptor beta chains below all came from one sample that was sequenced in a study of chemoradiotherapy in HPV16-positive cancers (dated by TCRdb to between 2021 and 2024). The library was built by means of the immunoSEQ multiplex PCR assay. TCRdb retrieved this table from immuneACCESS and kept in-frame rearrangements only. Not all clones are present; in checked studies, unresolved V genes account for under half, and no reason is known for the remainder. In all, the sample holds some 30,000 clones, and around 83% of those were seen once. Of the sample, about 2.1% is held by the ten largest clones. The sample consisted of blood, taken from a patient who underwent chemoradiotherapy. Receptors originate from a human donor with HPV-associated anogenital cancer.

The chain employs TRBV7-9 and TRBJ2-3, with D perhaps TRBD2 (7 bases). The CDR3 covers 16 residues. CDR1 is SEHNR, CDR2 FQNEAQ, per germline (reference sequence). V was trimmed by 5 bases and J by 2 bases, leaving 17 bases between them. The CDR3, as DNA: TGTGCCAGCAGCCCAGGGGAGGGTCTAATCACAGATACGCAGTATTTT. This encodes CASSPGEGLITDTQYF.

CDR3 loop: CASSSRYGTSQETQYF. The CDR3 DNA reads TGTGCCAGCAGCTCACGATACGGGACTAGCCAAGAGACCCAGTACTTC. The chain links TRBV7-6 to TRBJ2-5; 8 nucleotides match TRBD2. From germline, CDR1 is SGHVS and CDR2 FNYEAQ. V shed 4 bases and J 1 base; nucleotides not matched to a gene: 8. The CDR3 spans 16 residues. The full variable domain, its missing parts supplied by reference TRBV7-6 and TRBJ2-5, is GAGVSQSPRYKVTKRGQDVALRCDPISGHVSLYWYRQALGQGPEFLTYFNYEAQQDKSGLPNDRFSAERPEGSISTLTIQRTEQRDSAMYRCASSSRYGTSQETQYFGPGTRLLVL.

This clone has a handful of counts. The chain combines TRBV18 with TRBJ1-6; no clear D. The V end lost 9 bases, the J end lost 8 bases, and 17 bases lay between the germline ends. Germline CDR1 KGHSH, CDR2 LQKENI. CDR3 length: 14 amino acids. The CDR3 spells CASRPPISYSPLHF. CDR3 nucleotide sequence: TGTGCCAGTCGGCCACCAATCAGTTATTCACCCCTCCACTTT.

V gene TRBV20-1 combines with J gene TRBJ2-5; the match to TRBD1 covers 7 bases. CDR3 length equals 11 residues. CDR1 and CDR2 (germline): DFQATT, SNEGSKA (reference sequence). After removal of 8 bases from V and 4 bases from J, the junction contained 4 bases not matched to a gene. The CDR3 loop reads CSQDRRETQYF. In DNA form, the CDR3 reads TGCAGTCAGGACAGGCGAGAGACCCAGTACTTC.

The CDR3 region has the DNA TGTGCCAGCAGCCTCGGGGACAGTAGCTCTGGAAACACCATATATTTT. Translated: CASSLGDSSSGNTIYF. The V and J genes are TRBV4-2 and TRBJ1-3; 7 bases are shared with TRBD1. In germline, CDR1 is LGHNA, CDR2 YNFKEQ. The CDR3 has 16 amino acids. The J segment lost 0 bases and the V segment lost 4 bases, leaving 6 bases of the junction unmatched.

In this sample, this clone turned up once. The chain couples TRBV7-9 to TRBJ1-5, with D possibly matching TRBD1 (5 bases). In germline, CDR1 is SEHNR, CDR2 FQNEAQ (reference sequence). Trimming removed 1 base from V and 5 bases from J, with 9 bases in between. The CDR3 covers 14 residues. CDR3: CASSLEGRDQPQHF. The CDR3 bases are TGTGCCAGCAGCTTAGAGGGGAGAGATCAGCCCCAGCATTTT.

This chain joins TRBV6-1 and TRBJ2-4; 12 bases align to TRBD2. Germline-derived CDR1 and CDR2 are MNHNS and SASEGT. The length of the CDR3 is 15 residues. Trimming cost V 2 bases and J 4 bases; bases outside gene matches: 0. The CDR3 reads CASSELAGGKNIQYF. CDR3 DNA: TGTGCCAGCAGTGAACTAGCGGGGGGGAAAAACATTCAGTACTTC.

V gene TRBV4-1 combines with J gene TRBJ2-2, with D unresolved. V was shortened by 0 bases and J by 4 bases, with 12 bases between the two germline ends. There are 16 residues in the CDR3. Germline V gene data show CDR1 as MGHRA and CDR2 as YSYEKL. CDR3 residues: CASSQDLTGATGELFF. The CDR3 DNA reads TGCGCCAGCAGCCAAGATCTGACGGGTGCCACCGGGGAGCTGTTTTTT.

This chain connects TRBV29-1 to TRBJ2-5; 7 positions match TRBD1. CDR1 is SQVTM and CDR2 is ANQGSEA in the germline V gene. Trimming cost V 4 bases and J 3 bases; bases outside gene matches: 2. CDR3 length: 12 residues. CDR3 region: CSVGGQKETQYF. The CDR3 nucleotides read TGCAGCGTTGGGGGACAGAAAGAGACCCAGTACTTC.

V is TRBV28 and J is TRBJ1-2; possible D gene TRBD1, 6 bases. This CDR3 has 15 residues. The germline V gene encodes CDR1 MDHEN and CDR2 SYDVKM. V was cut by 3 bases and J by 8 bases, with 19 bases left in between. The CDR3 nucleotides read TGTGCCAGCAGTTTGTGGACTCAGGGGCGAGGGGGCTACACCTTC. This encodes CASSLWTQGRGGYTF.

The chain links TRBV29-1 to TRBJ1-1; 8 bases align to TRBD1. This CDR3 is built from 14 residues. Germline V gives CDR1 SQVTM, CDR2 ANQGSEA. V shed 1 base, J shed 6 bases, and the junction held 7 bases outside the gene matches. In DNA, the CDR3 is TGCAGCGTTGAAGTACCAGGGGGCATTGCTGAAGCTTTCTTT. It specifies CSVEVPGGIAEAFF.

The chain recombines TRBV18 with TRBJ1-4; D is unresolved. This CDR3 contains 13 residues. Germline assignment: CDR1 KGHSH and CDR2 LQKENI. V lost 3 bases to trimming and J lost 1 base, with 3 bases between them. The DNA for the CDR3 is TGTGCCAGCTCACCCCTAACTAATGAAAAACTGTTTTTT. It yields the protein CASSPLTNEKLFF.

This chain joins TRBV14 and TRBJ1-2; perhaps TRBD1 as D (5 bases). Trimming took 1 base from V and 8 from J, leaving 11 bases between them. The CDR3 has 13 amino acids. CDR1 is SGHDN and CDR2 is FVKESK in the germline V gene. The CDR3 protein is CASSQVGVGGYTF. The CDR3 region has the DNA TGTGCCAGCAGCCAAGTAGGGGTGGGCGGCTACACCTTC.

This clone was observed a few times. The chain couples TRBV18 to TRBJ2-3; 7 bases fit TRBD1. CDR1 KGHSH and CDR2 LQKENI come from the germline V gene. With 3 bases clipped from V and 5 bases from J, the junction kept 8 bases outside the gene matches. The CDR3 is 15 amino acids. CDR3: CASSPGQPPEDTQYF. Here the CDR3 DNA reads TGTGCCAGCTCACCGGGACAGCCTCCTGAAGATACGCAGTATTTT.

The CDR3 DNA sequence: TGTGCCACCACAGGGGACTATAATTCACCCCTCCACTTT. Encoded protein: CATTGDYNSPLHF. The chain has TRBV7-2 and TRBJ1-6, with 7 nucleotides matching TRBD1. Germline CDR1 is SGHTA and CDR2 is FQGNSA. J lost 3 bases, V lost 10 bases, and 3 bases had no gene match. CDR3 length: 13 residues.

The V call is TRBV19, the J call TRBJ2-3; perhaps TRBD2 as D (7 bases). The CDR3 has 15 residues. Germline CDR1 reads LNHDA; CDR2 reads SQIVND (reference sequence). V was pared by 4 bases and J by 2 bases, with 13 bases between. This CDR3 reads CASSTPGGLTDTQYF. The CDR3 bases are TGTGCCAGTAGTACCCCGGGGGGCCTCACAGATACGCAGTATTTT.

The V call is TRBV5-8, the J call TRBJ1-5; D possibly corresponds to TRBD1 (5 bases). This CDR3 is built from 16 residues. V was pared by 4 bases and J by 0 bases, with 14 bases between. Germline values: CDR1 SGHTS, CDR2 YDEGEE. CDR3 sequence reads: CASSTGTDYSNQPQHF. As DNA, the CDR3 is TGTGCCAGCAGCACGGGGACGGATTATAGCAATCAGCCCCAGCATTTT.

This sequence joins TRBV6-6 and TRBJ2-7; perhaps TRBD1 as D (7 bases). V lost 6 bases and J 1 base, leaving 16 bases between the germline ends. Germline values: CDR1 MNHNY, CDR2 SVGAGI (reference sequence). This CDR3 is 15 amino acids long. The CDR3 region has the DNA TGTGCCAGCAGCACAGGGGACTCGATTTCCTACGAGCAGTACTTC. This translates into CASSTGDSISYEQYF.

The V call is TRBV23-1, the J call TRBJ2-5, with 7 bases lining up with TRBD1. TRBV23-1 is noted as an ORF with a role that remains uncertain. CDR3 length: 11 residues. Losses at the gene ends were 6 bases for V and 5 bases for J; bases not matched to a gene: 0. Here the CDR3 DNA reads TGCGCCAGCAGGGACAGGGAGACCCAGTACTTC. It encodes CASRDRETQYF.

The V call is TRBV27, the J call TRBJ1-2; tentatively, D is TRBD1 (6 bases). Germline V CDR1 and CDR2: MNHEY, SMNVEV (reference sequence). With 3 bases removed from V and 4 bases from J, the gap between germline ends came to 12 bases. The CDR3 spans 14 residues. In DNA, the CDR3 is TGTGCCAGCAGTTTCCGGGCGGGGGCCTATGGCTACACCTTC. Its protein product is CASSFRAGAYGYTF.

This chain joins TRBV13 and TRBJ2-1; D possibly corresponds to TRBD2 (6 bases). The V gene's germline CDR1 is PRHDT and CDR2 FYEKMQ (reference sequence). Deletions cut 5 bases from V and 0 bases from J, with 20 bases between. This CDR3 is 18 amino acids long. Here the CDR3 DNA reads TGTGCCAGCAGCGGAGCGGGTTCGGAGGCACACTCCTACAATGAGCAGTTCTTC. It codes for CASSGAGSEAHSYNEQFF.

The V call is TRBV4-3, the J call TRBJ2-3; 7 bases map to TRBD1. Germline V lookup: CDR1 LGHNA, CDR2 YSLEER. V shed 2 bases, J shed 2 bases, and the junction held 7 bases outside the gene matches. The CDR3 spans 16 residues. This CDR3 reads CASSQNPGQPTDTQYF. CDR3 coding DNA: TGCGCCAGCAGCCAAAATCCGGGACAGCCCACAGATACGCAGTATTTT.